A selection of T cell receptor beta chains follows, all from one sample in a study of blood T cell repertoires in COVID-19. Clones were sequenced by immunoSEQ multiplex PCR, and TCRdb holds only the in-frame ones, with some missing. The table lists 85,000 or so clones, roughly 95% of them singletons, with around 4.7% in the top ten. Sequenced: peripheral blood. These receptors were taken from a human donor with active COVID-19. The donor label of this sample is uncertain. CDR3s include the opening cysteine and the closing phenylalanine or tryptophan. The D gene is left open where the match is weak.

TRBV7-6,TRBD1,CASSLDAQPRRQGADIQYF
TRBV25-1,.,CASSGSGSSNEQFF
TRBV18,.,CASSPGAWGDSGANVLTF
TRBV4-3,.,CASSQDEVMAAFF
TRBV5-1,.,CASSLQGGERAEAFF
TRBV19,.,CASTPDRLASNYGYTF
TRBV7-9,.,CASSFLPRETQYF
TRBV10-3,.,CAISTGSTEAFF
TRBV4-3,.,CASSQAHGSTDTQYF
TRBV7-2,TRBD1,CASRTTGAGYEQYF
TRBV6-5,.,CASTRSPGSEQYF
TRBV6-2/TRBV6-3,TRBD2,CASSSRTLTSGRADTQYF
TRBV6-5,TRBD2,CASSFLGAGVYNEQFF
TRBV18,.,CASSPHSLRAGTEAFF
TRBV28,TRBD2,CASSFLAGTFGTDTQYF
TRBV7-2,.,CASSLNEMNTEAFF
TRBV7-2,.,CASSLVGPASDIQYF
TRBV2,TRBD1,CASSVFQGAREQFF
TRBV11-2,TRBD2,CASSNRREGLEQYF
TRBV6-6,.,CASSITGEAFF
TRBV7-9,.,CASSLAGRRNTEAFF
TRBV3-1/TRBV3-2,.,CASSLSRTTNEQFF
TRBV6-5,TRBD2,CASSYLAGGMREQYF
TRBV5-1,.,CASSLVLRRWSDTQYF
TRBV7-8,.,CASSSGARAYEQYF
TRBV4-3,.,CASSQDQGGGSSYEQYF
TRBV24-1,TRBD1,CATSDFTPGQGIGKLFF
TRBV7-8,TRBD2,CASSSSGRAAEQYF
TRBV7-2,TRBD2,CASSSNSGFAGANVLTF
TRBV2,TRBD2,CASRGRALRTGELFF
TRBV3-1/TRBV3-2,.,CASSQWAGGSNEKLFF